This TCR beta chain was recovered during a study of T-cell reconstitution after alpha-beta-depleted transplantation in children (TCRdb year 2016). Looking at the study overall: T-cell immune reconstitution after TCRalphabeta/CD19-depleted allogeneic hematopoietic cell transplantation in children was quantitatively tracked in the study by means of TCR repertoire profiling.

Based on the germline V gene (reference sequence), the CDR1 and CDR2 sequences are SSHAT and FNYEAQ. Trimmed from V: 5 bases; trimmed from J: 4 bases; junction bases lacking a gene match: 16. Reading from cysteine to phenylalanine, the CDR3 counts 18 amino acids. Of the read, only the CDR3 DNA is kept; its 54 bases are in frame from base 1. Sample treatment or condition, as interpreted from the label and publication: allogeneic hematopoietic cell transplantation with graft depleted of TCRalphabeta T cells and CD19 B cells. TCRalphabeta/CD19-depleted allogeneic hematopoietic cell grafts were given to the transplant recipients, all of whom were children. Summary of the overall study and its limitations: The apparently early recovery of alphabetaT-cell counts about two months after transplant reportedly depended on only several hundred rapidly expanded clones that came from non-depleted graft cells. In some patients, the high TCRbeta diversity seen at day 60 was put down to recipient T cells and intrathymic progenitors that had survived conditioning. Hyperexpanded clone frequencies declined over subsequent months; after one year, T-cell counts and TCRbeta diversity were mostly attributed to newly produced T cells.

To note about this clonotype: Its antigen target is currently unknown. The input lacks base qualities; no much larger clone sits a single base away.

The library was produced with PCR. The run used an Illumina HiSeq 2500. TCR library preparation used molecular barcoding, with unique molecular identifiers applied to normalize quantification of the TCRbeta repertoire. The public reads were reprocessed in TCRdb via fastp at Q25 and MiXCR, keeping in-frame beta chains. Identical CDR3 proteins give one entry, which carries the most common genes and DNA. This sample gives 200,000 to 300,000 distinct CDR3 sequences in total; around 25% of them show up just once. 4% to 6% of the sample belongs to the ten largest clones. The material was PBMCs, mostly from graft donor cells, obtained 360 days after TCRalphabeta/CD19-depleted stem cell transplant. The TCR sequence derives from a female patient aged 2 to 10 who had a stem cell transplant for congenital amegakaryocytic thrombocytopenia, so the T cells may come from the graft donor. Recombination connected TRBV7-7 to TRBJ1-4; the junction holds 7 bases that match TRBD1. Here the CDR3 is given as CASSPKAFRDSRNEKLFF. The DNA reads TGTGCCAGCAGCCCCAAGGCTTTCCGGGACAGTCGTAATGAAAAACTGTTTTTT. With all but the CDR3 taken from the reference TRBV7-7 and TRBJ1-4 genes, the full variable domain is: GAGVSQSPRYKVTKRGQDVTLRCDPISSHATLYWYQQALGQGPEFLTYFNYEAQPDKSGLPSDRFSAERPEGSISTLTIQRTEQRDSAMYRCASSPKAFRDSRNEKLFFGSGTQLSVL.